This TCR beta chain stems from a study of read filtering for tumor transcriptome and immune sequencing. Germline CDR1 is LGHNA and CDR2 is YSLEER. The CDR3 runs to 17 residues. Trimming removed 5 bases from V and 0 bases from J, with 16 bases in between. In the case of this clonotype: Its antigen remains unidentified.

The library was built from around 380 ng RNA with molecular barcoded adaptors for alpha/delta and beta/gamma chains. In TCRdb, the reads were re-called with MiXCR into one record per CDR3 protein. The sample includes tens of thousands of distinct CDR3 sequences, roughly 13% seen only once; the top ten take less than 35%. Overall study results and limits: Compared with RNA-seq, IR-seq gave much higher clonotype depth and reliability. The CD138-negative fraction was mixed bone marrow immune cells, not pure T cells.

The clonotype originates from a donor aged 40 or over with multiple myeloma. The chain carries TRBV4-3 and TRBJ2-2; D is uncertain. Source material: a population of CD138-negative cells sorted from bone marrow. DNA for the CDR3: TGCGCCAGCAGCTTATCCCCCCTAGGTTCGAACACCGGGGAGCTGTTTTTT. It is translated as CASSLSPLGSNTGELFF.